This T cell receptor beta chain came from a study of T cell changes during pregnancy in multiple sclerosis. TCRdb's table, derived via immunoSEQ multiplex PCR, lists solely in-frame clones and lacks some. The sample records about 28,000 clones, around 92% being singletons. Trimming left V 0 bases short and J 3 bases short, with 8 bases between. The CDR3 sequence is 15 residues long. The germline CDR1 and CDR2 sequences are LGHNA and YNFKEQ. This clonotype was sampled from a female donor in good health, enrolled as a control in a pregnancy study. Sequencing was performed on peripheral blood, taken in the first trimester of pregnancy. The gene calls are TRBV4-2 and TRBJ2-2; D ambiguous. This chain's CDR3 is CASSQDRSYTGELFF. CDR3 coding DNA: TGTGCCAGCAGCCAAGATAGGAGTTACACCGGGGAGCTGTTTTTT.